This TCR beta chain emerged from a study of blood T cell repertoires in COVID-19. Study information: Sources were T cells, B-cell-depleted T cells, or PBMCs; the material itself was cDNA or gDNA.

Some clones are missing from TCRdb's copy, which holds only in-frame ones; the method was immunoSEQ multiplex PCR. The sample contains around 360,000 clones, about 90% of which appear only once. Material for sequencing was PBMCs or T cells enriched from blood (not recorded which). The receptor was derived from a woman aged 25 to 39 who had recovered from COVID-19.

The CDR3: CASSLGDRGDYGYTF. In DNA, the CDR3 is TGCGCCAGCAGCTTGGGGGACAGGGGCGACTATGGCTACACCTTC. The chain joins TRBV5-1 to TRBJ1-2, with 10 bases identical to TRBD1. Germline lookup yields CDR1 SGHRS and CDR2 YFSETQ. Trimming at V came to 0 bases and at J to 3 bases, leaving 2 bases not matched to a gene. The CDR3 spans 15 residues.